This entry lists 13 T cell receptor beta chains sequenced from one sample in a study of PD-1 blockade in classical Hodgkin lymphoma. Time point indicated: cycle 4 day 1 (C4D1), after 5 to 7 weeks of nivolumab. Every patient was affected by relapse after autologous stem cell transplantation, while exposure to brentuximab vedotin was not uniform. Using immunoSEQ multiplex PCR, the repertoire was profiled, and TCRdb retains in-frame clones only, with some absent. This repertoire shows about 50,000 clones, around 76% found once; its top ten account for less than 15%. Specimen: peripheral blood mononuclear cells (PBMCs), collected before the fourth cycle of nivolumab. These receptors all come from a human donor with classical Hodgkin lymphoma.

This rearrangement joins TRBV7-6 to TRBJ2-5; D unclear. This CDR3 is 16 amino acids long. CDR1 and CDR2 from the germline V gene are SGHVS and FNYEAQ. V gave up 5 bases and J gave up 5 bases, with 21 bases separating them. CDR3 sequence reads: CASSRKPISDGETQYF. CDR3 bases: TGTGCCAGCAGCCGAAAACCGATTTCGGACGGGGAGACCCAGTACTTC.

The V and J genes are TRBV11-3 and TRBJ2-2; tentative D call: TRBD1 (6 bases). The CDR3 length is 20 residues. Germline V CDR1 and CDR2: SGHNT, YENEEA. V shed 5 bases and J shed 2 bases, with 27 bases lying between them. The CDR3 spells CASSIDRLGTRSDNTGELFF. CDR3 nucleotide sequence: TGTGCCAGCAGCATCGACAGGTTGGGAACTAGGTCCGATAACACCGGGGAGCTGTTTTTT.

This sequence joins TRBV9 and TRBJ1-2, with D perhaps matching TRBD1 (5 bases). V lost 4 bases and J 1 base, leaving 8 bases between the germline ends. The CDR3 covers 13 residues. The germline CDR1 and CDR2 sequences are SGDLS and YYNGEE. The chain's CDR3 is CASSIDSNYGYTF. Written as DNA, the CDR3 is TGTGCCAGCAGCATCGACAGTAACTATGGCTACACCTTC.

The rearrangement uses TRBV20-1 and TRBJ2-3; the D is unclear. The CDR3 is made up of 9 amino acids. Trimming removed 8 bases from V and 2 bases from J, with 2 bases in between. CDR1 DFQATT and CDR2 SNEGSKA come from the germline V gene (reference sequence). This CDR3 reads CSTTDTQYF. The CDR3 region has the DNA TGCAGTACCACAGATACGCAGTATTTT.

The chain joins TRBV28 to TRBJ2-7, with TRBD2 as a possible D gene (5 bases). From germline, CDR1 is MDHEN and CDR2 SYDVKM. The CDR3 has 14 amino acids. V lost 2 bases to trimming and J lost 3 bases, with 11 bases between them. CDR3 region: CASSLRGKDYEQYF. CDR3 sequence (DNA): TGTGCCAGCAGTTTACGAGGGAAAGACTACGAGCAGTACTTC.

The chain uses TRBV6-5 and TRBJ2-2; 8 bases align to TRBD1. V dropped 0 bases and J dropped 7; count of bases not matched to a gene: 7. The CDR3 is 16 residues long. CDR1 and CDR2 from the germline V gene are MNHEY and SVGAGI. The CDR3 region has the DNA TGTGCCAGCAGTTACTCGGGACAGGCATGGGGCGGGGAGCTGTTTTTT. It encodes CASSYSGQAWGGELFF.

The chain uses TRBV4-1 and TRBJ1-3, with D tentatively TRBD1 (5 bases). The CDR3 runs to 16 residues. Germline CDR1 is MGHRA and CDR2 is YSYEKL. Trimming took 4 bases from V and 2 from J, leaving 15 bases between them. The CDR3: CASSRLGGGAGNTIYF. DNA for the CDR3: TGCGCCAGCAGCCGACTGGGGGGAGGGGCTGGAAACACCATATATTTT.

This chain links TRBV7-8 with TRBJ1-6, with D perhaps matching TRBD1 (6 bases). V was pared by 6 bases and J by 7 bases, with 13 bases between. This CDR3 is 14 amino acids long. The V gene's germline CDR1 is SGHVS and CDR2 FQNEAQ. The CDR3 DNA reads TGTGCCAGCAGTCAGATAACAGGGAATTCACCCCTCCACTTT. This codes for CASSQITGNSPLHF.

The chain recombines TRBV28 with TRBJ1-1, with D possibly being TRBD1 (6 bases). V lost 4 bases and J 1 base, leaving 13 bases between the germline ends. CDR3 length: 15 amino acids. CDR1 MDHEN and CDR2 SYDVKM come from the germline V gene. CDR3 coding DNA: TGTGCCAGCAGTTCTACGGGACACTGGAACACTGAAGCTTTCTTT. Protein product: CASSSTGHWNTEAFF.

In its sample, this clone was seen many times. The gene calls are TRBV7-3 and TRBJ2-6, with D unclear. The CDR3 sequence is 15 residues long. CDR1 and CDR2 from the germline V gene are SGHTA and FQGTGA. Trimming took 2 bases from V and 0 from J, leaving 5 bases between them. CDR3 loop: CASSLEVSGANVLTF. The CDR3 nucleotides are TGTGCCAGCAGCTTAGAGGTCTCTGGGGCCAACGTCCTGACTTTC.

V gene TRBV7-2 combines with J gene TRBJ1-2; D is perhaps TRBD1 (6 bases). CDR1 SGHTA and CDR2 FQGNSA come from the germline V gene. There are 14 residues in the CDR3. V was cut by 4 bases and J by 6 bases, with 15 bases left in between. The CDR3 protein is CASSSRGWGDGYTF. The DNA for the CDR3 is TGTGCCAGCAGCTCCAGGGGATGGGGGGATGGCTACACCTTC.

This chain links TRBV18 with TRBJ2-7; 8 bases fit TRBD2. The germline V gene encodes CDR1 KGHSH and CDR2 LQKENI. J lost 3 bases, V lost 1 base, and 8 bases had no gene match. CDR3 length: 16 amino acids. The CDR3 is CASSPRPSGQGYEQYF. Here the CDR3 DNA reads TGTGCCAGCTCACCACGTCCTAGCGGGCAGGGCTACGAGCAGTACTTC. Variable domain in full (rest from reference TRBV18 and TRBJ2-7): NAGVMQNPRHLVRRRGQEARLRCSPMKGHSHVYWYRQLPEEGLKFMVYLQKENIIDESGMPKERFSAEFPKEGPSILRIQQVVRGDSAAYFCASSPRPSGQGYEQYFGPGTRLTVT.

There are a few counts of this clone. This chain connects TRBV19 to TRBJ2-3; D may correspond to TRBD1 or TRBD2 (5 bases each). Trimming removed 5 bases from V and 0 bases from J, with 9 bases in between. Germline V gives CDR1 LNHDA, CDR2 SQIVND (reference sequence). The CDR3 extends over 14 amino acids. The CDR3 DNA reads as TGTGCCAGTAGTGTGGGACGAAGCACAGATACGCAGTATTTT. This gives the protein CASSVGRSTDTQYF.